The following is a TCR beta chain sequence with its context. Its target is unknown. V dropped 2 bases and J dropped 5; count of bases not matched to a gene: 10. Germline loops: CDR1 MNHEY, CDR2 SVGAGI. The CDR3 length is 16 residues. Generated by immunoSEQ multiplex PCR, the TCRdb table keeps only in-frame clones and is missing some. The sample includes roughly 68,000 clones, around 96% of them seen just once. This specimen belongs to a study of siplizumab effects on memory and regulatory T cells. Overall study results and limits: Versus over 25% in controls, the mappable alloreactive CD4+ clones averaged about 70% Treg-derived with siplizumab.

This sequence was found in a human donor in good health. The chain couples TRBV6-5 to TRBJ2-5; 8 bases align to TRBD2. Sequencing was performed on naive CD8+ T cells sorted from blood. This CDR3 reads CASSYGRTSRGETQYF. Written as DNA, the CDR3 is TGTGCCAGCAGTTACGGACGGACTAGCCGGGGGGAGACCCAGTACTTC.